What follows describes a single TCR beta chain. What it recognizes is unknown. Amplification used 60 Vbeta primers and 13 Jbeta primers. The data were produced by immunoSEQ multiplex PCR, yet TCRdb's version contains in-frame clones alone and is incomplete. The sample carries fewer than 200,000 clones, roughly two thirds recorded once. These data originate in a study of cytomegalovirus exposure and HLA in healthy donors. Trimming took 3 bases from V and 0 from J, leaving 11 bases between them. The CDR3 contains 15 residues. From germline, CDR1 is SEHNR and CDR2 FQNEAQ (reference sequence). Study-wide points: TCR beta V- and J-gene trimming was later associated with a missense DCLRE1C variant.

The TCR was taken from a woman younger than 35 in good health and CMV-seropositive. The rearrangement joins TRBV7-9 to TRBJ1-1; tentative D call: TRBD1 (6 bases). Sequenced sample: PBMCs. The CDR3 loop reads CASSLDSRMNTEAFF. The DNA of the CDR3 is TGTGCCAGCAGCTTGGACAGTCGCATGAACACTGAAGCTTTCTTT. The full variable domain, completed using reference TRBV7-9 and TRBJ1-1, is DTGVSQNPRHKITKRGQNVTFRCDPISEHNRLYWYRQTLGQGPEFLTYFQNEAQLEKSRLLSDRFSAERPKGSFSTLEIQRTEQGDSAMYLCASSLDSRMNTEAFFGQGTRLTVV.